A selection of T cell receptor beta chains follows, all from one sample in a study of Ad26.COV2.S vaccination and SARS-CoV-2 variants. Only in-frame clones appear in the TCRdb table, and some are missing; sequencing was by immunoSEQ multiplex PCR. Of more than 300,000 clones listed, 75% to 90% are singletons. This specimen consisted of peripheral blood, obtained in a trial of Ad26.COV2.S vaccine versus placebo. These receptors were collected from a person between 18 and 60 years old who received the Ad26.COV2.S COVID-19 vaccine or a placebo. Both conserved end residues are part of each CDR3. Fields, in order: clone size, J gene, V gene, D gene, CDR3 DNA, CDR3 protein. D genes are given only for firm matches. Clone size is given for some rows only: seen once, a few or many times, or a class if the clone is expanded.

NA	TRBJ1-2	TRBV28	NA	TGTGCCAGCAGGGATCTACAGCGGATATATGGCTACACCTTC	CASRDLQRIYGYTF
once	TRBJ2-7	TRBV19	NA	TGTGCCAGTAACAGGGGGGGGGCACAGTACTTC	CASNRGGAQYF
NA	TRBJ2-2	TRBV7-3	NA	TGTGCCAGCAGCGTATGGGGGAGCGGGGAGCTGTTTTTT	CASSVWGSGELFF
NA	TRBJ2-7	TRBV27	TRBD1	TGTGCCAGCAGTCACCGGGACAGGATAGACGAGCAGTACTTC	CASSHRDRIDEQYF
NA	TRBJ2-5	TRBV18	NA	TGTGCCAGCTCACCGCGGGGACAAGAGACCCAGTACTTC	CASSPRGQETQYF
NA	TRBJ2-7	TRBV3-1/TRBV3-2	TRBD1	TGTGCCAGCAGCCAGATCGACAGGGTAGGCCACGAGCAGTACTTC	CASSQIDRVGHEQYF
NA	TRBJ1-5	TRBV2	NA	TGTGCCAGCAATACTCAGGGGTACAATCAGCCCCAGCATTTT	CASNTQGYNQPQHF
NA	TRBJ2-7	TRBV28	NA	TGTGCCAGCAGTCCCCCTGGCGGGCCCTCCTACGAGCAGTACTTC	CASSPPGGPSYEQYF
NA	TRBJ1-5	TRBV4-1	TRBD1	TGCGCCAGCAGCCAAGAAGACAGGGACAATCAGCCCCAGCATTTT	CASSQEDRDNQPQHF
NA	TRBJ1-1	TRBV28	NA	TGTGCCAGCAGTTTCCCAGGGCCCAACACTGAAGCTTTCTTT	CASSFPGPNTEAFF
NA	TRBJ1-5	TRBV6-6	NA	TGTGCCAGCTCACCCGGGGCAGGTAATAGCAATCAGCCCCAGCATTTT	CASSPGAGNSNQPQHF
NA	TRBJ1-4	TRBV28	TRBD1	TGTGCCAGCAGTTTCCGGGACAGGGGCCACTCATGGCGCAGGGCTAATGAAAAACTGTTTTTT	CASSFRDRGHSWRRANEKLFF
NA	TRBJ1-6	TRBV11-2	NA	TGTGCCAGCAGCTTAGATCCCGGCTCACCCCTCCACTTT	CASSLDPGSPLHF
NA	TRBJ2-7	TRBV13	NA	TGTGCCAGCAGCATAATGTTGGACACCTACGAGCAGTACTTC	CASSIMLDTYEQYF
NA	TRBJ2-1	TRBV7-9	NA	TGTGCCAGCAGCTTATCTTTCGCGCGGAATGAGCAGTTCTTC	CASSLSFARNEQFF
NA	TRBJ2-2	TRBV5-1	NA	TGCGCCAGCAGCTTGGGCCGGACCGGGGAGCTGTTTTTT	CASSLGRTGELFF
NA	TRBJ1-1	TRBV24-1	NA	TGTGCCACCAGTGATTTGAGGGGGGCTGAAGCTTTCTTT	CATSDLRGAEAFF
NA	TRBJ2-3	TRBV27	NA	TGTGCCAGCAGTTCCAGACAAGGCGATACGCAGTATTTT	CASSSRQGDTQYF
NA	TRBJ2-7	TRBV6-5	TRBD1	TGTGCCAGCTCGGGACAGGGACCCGACGAGCAGTACTTC	CASSGQGPDEQYF
NA	TRBJ2-2	TRBV5-1	NA	TGCGCCAGCAGCTTGGCCCATTCCGGGAACACCGGGGAGCTGTTTTTT	CASSLAHSGNTGELFF
NA	TRBJ2-5	TRBV19	NA	TGTGCCAGTAGTACCCCCTGGGGGCAAGAGACCCAGTACTTC	CASSTPWGQETQYF
NA	TRBJ2-1	TRBV6-5	NA	TGTGCCAGCAGTTACGGGGCAGGACCGGATAATGAGCAGTTCTTC	CASSYGAGPDNEQFF
NA	TRBJ2-2	TRBV6-5	NA	TGTGCCAGCAGTTACGGCCGATACACCGGGGAGCTGTTTTTT	CASSYGRYTGELFF
NA	TRBJ1-6	TRBV30	NA	TGTGCCTGGAGTGTACAGACAGGCAATTCACCCCTCCACTTT	CAWSVQTGNSPLHF
few	TRBJ1-5	TRBV15	TRBD1	TGTGCCACCAGCAAGGACAGGGGAATAGCTCAGCCCCAGCATTTT	CATSKDRGIAQPQHF
once	TRBJ1-1	TRBV10-2	TRBD1	TGCGCCAGCAAAAAGTCGCAGGGGGCGAGCACTGAAGCTTTCTTT	CASKKSQGASTEAFF
NA	TRBJ2-2	TRBV30	NA	TGTGCCTGGAGCAATCTTGACACCGGGGAGCTGTTTTTT	CAWSNLDTGELFF
few	TRBJ1-3	TRBV18	NA	TGTGCCAGCTCACCCCAGGACTCTGGAAACACCATATATTTT	CASSPQDSGNTIYF
NA	TRBJ1-6	TRBV3-1/TRBV3-2	NA	TGTGCCAGCAGCGTACGGGGGGGCTCCTATAATTCACCCCTCCACTTT	CASSVRGGSYNSPLHF
NA	TRBJ2-3	TRBV5-1	NA	TGCGCCAGCAGCTTGGAAGGGGCGAGTGTAACAGATACGCAGTATTTT	CASSLEGASVTDTQYF
few	TRBJ1-2	TRBV28	NA	TGTGCCAGCAGTTTAGCTGGGCTTGGCTACACCTTC	CASSLAGLGYTF
NA	TRBJ1-2	TRBV5-8	NA	TGTGCCAGCAGCTGGAGGGGTTCAGGGGAAGACTATGGCTACACCTTC	CASSWRGSGEDYGYTF
NA	TRBJ2-5	TRBV9	TRBD2	TGTGCCAGCAGCGCTTCGGGACTAGCCGAAGAGACCCAGTACTTC	CASSASGLAEETQYF
NA	TRBJ1-3	TRBV5-1	NA	TGCGCCAGCAGCTTGGTTGGGAGAATAGCGGGAAACACCATATATTTT	CASSLVGRIAGNTIYF
NA	TRBJ1-4	TRBV2	NA	TGTGCCAGCAGTGATCCTTCTCATCGGGGTGGAAAACTGTTTTTT	CASSDPSHRGGKLFF
NA	TRBJ1-6	TRBV5-4	NA	TGTGCCAGCAGCTGGGGACCTATGGGGTCACCCCTCCACTTT	CASSWGPMGSPLHF
NA	TRBJ2-2	TRBV27	NA	TGTGCCAGCAGTTTATCCGGGTTGGCCACCGGGGAGCTGTTTTTT	CASSLSGLATGELFF
NA	TRBJ2-2	TRBV9	TRBD2	TGTGCCAGCGGGGGAGGGCCGTTGGGCGGGGAGCTGTTTTTT	CASGGGPLGGELFF
NA	TRBJ2-1	TRBV5-6	NA	TGTGCCAGCAGCTTGTGGGGCAACAATGAGCAGTTCTTC	CASSLWGNNEQFF
NA	TRBJ2-7	TRBV19	NA	TGTGCCAGTAGTATTGGTGGGTCCTCCTACGAGCAGTACTTC	CASSIGGSSYEQYF